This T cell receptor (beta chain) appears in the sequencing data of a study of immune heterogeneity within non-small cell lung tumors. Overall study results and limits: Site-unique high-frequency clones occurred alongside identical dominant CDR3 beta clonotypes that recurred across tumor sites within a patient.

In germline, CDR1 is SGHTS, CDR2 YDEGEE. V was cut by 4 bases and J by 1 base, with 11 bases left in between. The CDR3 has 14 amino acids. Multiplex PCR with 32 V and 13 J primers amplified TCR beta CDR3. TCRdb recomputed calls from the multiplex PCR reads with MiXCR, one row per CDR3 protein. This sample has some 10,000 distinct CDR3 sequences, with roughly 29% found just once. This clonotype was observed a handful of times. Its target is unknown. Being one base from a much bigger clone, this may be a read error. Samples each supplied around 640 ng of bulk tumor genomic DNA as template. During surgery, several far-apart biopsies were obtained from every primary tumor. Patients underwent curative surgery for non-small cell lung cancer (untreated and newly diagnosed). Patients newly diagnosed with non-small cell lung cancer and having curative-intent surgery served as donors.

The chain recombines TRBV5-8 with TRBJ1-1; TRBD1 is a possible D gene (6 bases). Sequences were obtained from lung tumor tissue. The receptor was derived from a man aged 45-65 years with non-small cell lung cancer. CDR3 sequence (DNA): TGTGCCAGCAGCCTCAGACAGGCGAACACTGAAGCTTTCTTT. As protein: CASSLRQANTEAFF. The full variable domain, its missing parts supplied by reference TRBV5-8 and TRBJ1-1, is EAGVTQSPTHLIKTRGQQATLRCSPISGHTSVYWYQQALGLGLQFLLWYDEGEERNRGNFPPRFSGRQFPNYSSELNVNALELEDSALYLCASSLRQANTEAFFGQGTRLTVV.